This T cell receptor beta chain comes out of a study of T-cell reconstitution after alpha-beta-depleted transplantation in children. Unique molecular identifiers were incorporated when the TCRbeta library was constructed. Each CDR3 protein is one row after TCRdb ran MiXCR on the PCR reads. The sample records 500,000 or so distinct CDR3 sequences, 32% being singletons. The TCR originated in a human donor who donated a stem cell graft to a child with aplastic anemia. The source was PBMCs from the stem cell graft donor, collected from the stem cell graft.

The CDR3: CASSLEVDRGPYTGELFF. The CDR3 DNA reads as TGTGCCAGCAGCTTGGAAGTGGACAGGGGACCCTACACCGGGGAGCTGTTTTTT. The chain employs TRBV5-6 and TRBJ2-2; 9 bases are a match to TRBD1. Losses at the gene ends were 0 bases for V and 3 bases for J; bases not matched to a gene: 9. CDR1 is SGHDT, CDR2 YYEEEE, per germline. The CDR3 covers 18 residues. Supplemented by reference TRBV5-6 and TRBJ2-2, the full variable domain reads DAGVTQSPTHLIKTRGQQVTLRCSPKSGHDTVSWYQQALGQGPQFIFQYYEEEERQRGNFPDRFSGHQFPNYSSELNVNALLLGDSALYLCASSLEVDRGPYTGELFFGEGSRLTVL.